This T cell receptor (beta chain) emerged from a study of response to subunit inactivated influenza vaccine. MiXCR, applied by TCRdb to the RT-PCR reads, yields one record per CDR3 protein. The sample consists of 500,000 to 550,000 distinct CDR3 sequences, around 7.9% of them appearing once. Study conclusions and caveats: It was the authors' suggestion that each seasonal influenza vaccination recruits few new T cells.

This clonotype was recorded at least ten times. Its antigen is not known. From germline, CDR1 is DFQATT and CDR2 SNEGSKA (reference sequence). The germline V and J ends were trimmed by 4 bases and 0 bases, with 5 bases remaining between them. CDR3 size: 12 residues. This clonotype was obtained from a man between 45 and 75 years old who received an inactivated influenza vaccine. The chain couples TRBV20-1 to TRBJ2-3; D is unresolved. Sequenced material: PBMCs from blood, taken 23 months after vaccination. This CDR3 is CSANPSTDTQYF. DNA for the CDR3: TGCAGTGCTAACCCTAGCACAGATACGCAGTATTTT.